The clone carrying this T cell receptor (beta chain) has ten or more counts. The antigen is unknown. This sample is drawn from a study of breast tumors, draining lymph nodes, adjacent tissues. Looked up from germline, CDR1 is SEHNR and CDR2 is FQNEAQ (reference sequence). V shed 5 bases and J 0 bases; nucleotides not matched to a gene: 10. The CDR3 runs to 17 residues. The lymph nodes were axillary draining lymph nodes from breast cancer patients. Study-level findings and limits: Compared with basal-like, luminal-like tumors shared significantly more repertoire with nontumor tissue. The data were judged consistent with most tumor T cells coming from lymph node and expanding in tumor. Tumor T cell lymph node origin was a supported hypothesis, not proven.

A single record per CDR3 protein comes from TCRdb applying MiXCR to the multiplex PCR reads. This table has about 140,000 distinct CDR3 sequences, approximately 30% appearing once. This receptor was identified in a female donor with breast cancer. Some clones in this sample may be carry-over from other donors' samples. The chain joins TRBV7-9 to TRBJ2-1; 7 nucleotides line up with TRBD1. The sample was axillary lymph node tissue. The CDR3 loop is CASSERKTGSSYNEQFF. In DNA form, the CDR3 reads TGTGCCAGCAGCGAACGAAAGACAGGGAGCTCCTACAATGAGCAGTTCTTC.